A selection of T cell receptor beta chains follows, all from one sample in a study of OX40 agonist ivuxolimab in advanced cancers. Libraries were prepared by immunoSEQ multiplex PCR; TCRdb keeps only in-frame clonotypes and omits some of them. The repertoire holds about 98,000 clones, with about 88% as singletons. The sample was CD4+ or CD8+ T cells sorted from blood, taken in a trial of the OX40 agonist ivuxolimab. The receptor set was obtained from an adult with an advanced solid tumor such as melanoma, head and neck, liver or kidney cancer. Each CDR3 is given with its conserved first and last residue.

V gene	J gene	CDR3 protein
TRBV28	TRBJ1-1	CASSYNPAMRAEAFF
TRBV18	TRBJ1-5	CASSPRGGKGDQPQHF
TRBV7-8	TRBJ1-1	CASSPGHPGEEAFF
TRBV6-5	TRBJ1-5	CASRGDNQPQHF
TRBV7-6	TRBJ2-7	CASSLGDPPQQYF
TRBV28	TRBJ2-2	CASSSGQGGSTGELFF
TRBV19	TRBJ2-2	CASRLGVVTGELFF
TRBV5-1	TRBJ2-5	CASSSATIQETQYF
TRBV30	TRBJ2-2	CAWRYKNTGELFF
TRBV18	TRBJ2-1	CASSPPQGGYNEQFF
TRBV7-3	TRBJ2-1	CASSLEEHRDEQFF
TRBV6-6	TRBJ1-4	CASSYITGGEKLFF
TRBV5-4	TRBJ2-2	CAGARQGATGELFF
TRBV6-1	TRBJ1-4	CASSSRGEYEKLFF
TRBV9	TRBJ2-2	CASSVADRHTGELFF
TRBV19	TRBJ2-2	CASSSGNTGELFF
TRBV18	TRBJ2-3	CASSPGQDRDTQYF
TRBV18	TRBJ2-1	CASSVRGERVFYEQFF
TRBV2	TRBJ2-3	CASSEFGTGGADTQYF